The present T cell receptor (beta chain) was sequenced within a study of T cell repertoires in cytomegalovirus infection (dated by TCRdb to the late 2010s). Background on the whole study: Recently identified HLA-C-restricted CMV epitopes, whose presentation resists viral immunomodulation, were targeted by peptide stimulations together with well-studied HLA-B-restricted epitopes. The HLA type of each donor mattered for the analysis, because public TCR beta signatures pointed to carriage of CMV infection along with the matching HLA type.

The treatment or condition label here, explained by the study, means: in vitro stimulation with specific CMV peptide epitopes to enrich CMV-specific T cells. This clonotype was counted many times. It has no known antigen specificity. No qualities accompany the bases; no much larger clone lies one base away. CDR1 and CDR2 (SGHAT, FQNNGV) derive from the germline V gene. The CDR3 covers 13 residues, taking in both the cysteine and the phenylalanine. This entry keeps only the CDR3 DNA: 39 bases, framed from base 1. The V end loses 5 bases and the J end loses 4 bases, and a stretch of 10 bases separates them. The paper as a whole reports these results and caveats: The ex vivo response was dominated by HLA-C-restricted CMV-specific TCR beta clonotypes, which also provided the single most frequent clonotype in two of eight donors. Cumulative frequency of public TCR beta family members discriminated carriers of CMV infection plus the relevant HLA type in this cohort and an independent approximately 340-donor cohort.

Instrument used: Illumina HiSeq 1500. Through fastp at Q25 and MiXCR, TCRdb rebuilt clones from the public reads, retaining in-frame beta chains. Merged by CDR3 protein, the rows form single entries marked with the most common genes and DNA. Within this sample are some 500,000 distinct CDR3 sequences, with more than 30% of them counted one time only. Roughly 16% of the sample rests with the top ten. The source material was cultured PBMCs, sampled from culture after CMV antigen stimulation. This chain joins TRBV11-2 to TRBJ2-3, with no confident D gene call. This receptor was identified in a human donor in good health (CMV status not recorded). Some clones in this sample may be carry-over from other donors' samples. Read as DNA, the sequence is TGTGCCAGCAGCCCCTCTATCGCAGATACGCAGTATTTT. Its translation reads: CASSPSIADTQYF.